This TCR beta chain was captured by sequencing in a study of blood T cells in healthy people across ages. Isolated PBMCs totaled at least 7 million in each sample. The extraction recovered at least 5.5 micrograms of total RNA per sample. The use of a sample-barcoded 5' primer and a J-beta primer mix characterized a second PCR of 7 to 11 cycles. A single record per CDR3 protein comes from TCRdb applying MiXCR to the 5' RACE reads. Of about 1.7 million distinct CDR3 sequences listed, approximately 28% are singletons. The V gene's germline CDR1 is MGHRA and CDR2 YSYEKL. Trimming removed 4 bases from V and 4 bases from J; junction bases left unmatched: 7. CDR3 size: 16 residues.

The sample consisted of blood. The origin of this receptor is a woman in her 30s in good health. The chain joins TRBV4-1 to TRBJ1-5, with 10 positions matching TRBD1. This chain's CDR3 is CASSLSSGQGNQPQHF. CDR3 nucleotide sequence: TGCGCCAGCAGCCTCAGTTCGGGACAGGGGAATCAGCCCCAGCATTTT.